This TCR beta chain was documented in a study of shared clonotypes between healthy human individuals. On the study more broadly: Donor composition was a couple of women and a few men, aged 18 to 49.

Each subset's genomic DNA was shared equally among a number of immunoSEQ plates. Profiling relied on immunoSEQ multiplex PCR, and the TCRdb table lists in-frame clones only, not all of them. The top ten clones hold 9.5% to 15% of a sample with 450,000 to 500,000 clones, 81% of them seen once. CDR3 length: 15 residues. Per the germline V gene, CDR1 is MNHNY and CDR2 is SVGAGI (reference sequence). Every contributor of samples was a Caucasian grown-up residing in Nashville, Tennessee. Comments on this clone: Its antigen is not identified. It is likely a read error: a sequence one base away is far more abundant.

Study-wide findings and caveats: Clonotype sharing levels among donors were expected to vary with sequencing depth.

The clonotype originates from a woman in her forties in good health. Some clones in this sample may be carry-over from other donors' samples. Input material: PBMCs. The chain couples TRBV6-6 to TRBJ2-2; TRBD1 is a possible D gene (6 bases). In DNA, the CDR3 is TGTGCCTGCAGGCCACAGGGTTCGGGTACCGGGGAGCTGTTTTTT. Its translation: CACRPQGSGTGELFF.